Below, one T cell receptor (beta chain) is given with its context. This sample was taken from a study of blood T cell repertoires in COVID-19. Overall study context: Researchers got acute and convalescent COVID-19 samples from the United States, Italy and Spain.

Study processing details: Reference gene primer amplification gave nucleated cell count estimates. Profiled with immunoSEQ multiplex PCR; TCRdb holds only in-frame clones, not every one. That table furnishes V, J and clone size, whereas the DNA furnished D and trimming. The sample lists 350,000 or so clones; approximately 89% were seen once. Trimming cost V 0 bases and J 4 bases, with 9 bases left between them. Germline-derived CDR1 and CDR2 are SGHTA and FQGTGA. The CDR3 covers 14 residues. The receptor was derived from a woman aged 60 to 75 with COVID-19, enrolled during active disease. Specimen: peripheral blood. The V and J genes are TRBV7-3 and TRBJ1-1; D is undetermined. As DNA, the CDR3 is TGTGCCAGCAGCTTAACTCCGGGAGCCACTGAAGCTTTCTTT. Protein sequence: CASSLTPGATEAFF.